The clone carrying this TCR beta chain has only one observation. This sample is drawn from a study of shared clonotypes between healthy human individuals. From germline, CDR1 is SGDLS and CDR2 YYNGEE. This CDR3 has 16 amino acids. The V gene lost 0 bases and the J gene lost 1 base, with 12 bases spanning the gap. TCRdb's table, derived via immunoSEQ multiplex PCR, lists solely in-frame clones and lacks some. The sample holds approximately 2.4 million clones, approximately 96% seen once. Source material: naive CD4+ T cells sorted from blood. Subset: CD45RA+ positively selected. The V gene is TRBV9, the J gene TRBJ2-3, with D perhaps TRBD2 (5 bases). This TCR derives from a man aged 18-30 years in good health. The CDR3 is CASSVATTTGTDTQYF. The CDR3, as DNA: TGTGCCAGCAGCGTAGCTACGACTACCGGCACAGATACGCAGTATTTT.